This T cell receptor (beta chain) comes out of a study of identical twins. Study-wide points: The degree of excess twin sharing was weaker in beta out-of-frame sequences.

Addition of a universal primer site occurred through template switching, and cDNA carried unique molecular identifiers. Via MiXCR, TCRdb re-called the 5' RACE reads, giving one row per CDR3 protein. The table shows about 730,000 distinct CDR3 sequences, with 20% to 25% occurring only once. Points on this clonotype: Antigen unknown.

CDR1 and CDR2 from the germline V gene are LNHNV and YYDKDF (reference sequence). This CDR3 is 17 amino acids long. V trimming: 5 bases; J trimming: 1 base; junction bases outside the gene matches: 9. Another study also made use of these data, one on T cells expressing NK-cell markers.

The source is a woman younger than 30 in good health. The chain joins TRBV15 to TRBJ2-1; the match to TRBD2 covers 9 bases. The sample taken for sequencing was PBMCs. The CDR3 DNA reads TGTGCCACCAGCGGCTCTAGCGGGATAAGGTCCTACAATGAGCAGTTCTTC. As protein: CATSGSSGIRSYNEQFF.